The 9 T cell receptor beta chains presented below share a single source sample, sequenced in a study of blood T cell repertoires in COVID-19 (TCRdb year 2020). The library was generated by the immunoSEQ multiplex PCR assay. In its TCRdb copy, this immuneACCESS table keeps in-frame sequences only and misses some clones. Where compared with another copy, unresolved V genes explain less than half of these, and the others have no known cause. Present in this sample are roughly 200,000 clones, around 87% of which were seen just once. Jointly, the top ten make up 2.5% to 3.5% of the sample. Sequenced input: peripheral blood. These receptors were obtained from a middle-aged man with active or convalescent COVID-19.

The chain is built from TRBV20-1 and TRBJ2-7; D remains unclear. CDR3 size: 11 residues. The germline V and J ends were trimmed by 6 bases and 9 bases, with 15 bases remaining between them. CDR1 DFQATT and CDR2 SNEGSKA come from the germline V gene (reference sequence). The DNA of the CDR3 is TGCAGTGCCACGATCCCCCCCGGGCAGTACTTC. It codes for CSATIPPGQYF.

CDR3 nucleotide sequence: TGCGCCAGCAGCCCGGGACAGATGAACACTGAAGCTTTCTTT. It codes for CASSPGQMNTEAFF. The rearrangement joins TRBV5-1 to TRBJ1-1, with 7 nucleotides matching TRBD1. CDR3 length equals 14 residues. V trimming: 4 bases; J trimming: 0 bases; junction bases outside the gene matches: 3. Germline V gene sequence: CDR1 SGHRS, CDR2 YFSETQ. The variable domain in full, with the rest retrieved from reference TRBV5-1 and TRBJ1-1, is KAGVTQTPRYLIKTRGQQVTLSCSPISGHRSVSWYQQTPGQGLQFLFEYFSETQRNKGNFPGRFSGRQFSNSRSEMNVSTLELGDSALYLCASSPGQMNTEAFFGQGTRLTVV.

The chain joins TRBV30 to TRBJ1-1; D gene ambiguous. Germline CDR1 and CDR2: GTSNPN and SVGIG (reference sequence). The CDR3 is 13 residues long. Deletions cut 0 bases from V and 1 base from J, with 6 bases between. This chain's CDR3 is CAWSVSRNTEAFF. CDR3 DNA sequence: TGTGCCTGGAGTGTTTCCAGGAACACTGAAGCTTTCTTT.

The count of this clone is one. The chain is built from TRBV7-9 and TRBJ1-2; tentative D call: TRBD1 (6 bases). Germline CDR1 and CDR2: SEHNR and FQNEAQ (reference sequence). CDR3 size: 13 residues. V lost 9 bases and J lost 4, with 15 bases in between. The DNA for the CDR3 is TGTGCCAGTTTTGATCAGGGGACCTATGGCTACACCTTC. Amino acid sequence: CASFDQGTYGYTF.

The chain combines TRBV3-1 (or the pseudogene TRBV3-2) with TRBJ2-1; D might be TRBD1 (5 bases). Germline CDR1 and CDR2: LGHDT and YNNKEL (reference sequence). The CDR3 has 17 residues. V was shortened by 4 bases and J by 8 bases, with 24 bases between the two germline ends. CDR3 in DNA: TGTGCCAGCAGCCCCGAGCGCGCCTCCAGGGTGATGGATGAGCAGTTCTTC. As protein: CASSPERASRVMDEQFF.

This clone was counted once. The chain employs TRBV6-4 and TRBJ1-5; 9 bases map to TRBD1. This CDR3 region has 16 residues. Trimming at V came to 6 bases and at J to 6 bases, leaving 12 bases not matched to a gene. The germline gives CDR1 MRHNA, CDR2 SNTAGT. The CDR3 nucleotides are TGTGCCAGCAGGTCCCGGGACAGGGACGTGCGTCAGCCCCAGCATTTT. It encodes CASRSRDRDVRQPQHF.

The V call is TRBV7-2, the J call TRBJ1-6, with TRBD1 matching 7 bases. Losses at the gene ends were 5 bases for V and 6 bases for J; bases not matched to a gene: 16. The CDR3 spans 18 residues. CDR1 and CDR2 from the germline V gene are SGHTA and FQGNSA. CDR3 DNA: TGTGCCAGCAGCGACCCAAGGGACAGTCCGGGGACTAATTCACCCCTCCACTTT. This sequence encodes CASSDPRDSPGTNSPLHF.

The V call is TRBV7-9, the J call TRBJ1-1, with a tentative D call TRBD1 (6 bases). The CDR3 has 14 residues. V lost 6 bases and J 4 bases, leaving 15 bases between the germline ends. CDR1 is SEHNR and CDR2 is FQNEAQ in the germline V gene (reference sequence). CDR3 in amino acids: CASRLAGGGTEAFF. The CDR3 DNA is TGTGCCAGCAGATTGGCGGGGGGCGGCACTGAAGCTTTCTTT.

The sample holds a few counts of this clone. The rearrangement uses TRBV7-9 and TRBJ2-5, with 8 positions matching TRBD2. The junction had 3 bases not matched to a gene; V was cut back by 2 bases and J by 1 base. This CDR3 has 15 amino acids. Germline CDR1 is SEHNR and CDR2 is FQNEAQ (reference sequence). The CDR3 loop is CASSLKSGGQETQYF. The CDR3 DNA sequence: TGTGCCAGCAGCTTAAAAAGCGGGGGCCAAGAGACCCAGTACTTC.